The rows below give T cell receptor beta chains drawn from one sample of a study of cytomegalovirus exposure and HLA in healthy donors. Data came from immunoSEQ multiplex PCR; TCRdb stores just in-frame clones and leaves some out. The sample shows over 150,000 clones, roughly 80% of them seen only once. Sample: PBMCs. Receptors originate from a man aged 35 to 55 in good health and CMV-seronegative. The CDR3 runs from the conserved cysteine through the conserved F or W. The D gene is left open where the match is weak. Some rows have no size entry. The others give once, few or many, or a class for an expanded clone.

V gene: TRBV6-4; J gene: TRBJ1-6; clone size: .; D gene: TRBD1; CDR3 protein: CAPKKGQKNSPLHF; CDR3 DNA: TGTGCCCCCAAGAAGGGACAGAAGAATTCACCCCTCCACTTT
V gene: TRBV18; J gene: TRBJ2-7; clone size: .; D gene: .; CDR3 protein: CASSPIQGSYEQYF; CDR3 DNA: TGTGCCAGCTCACCAATTCAGGGCAGCTACGAGCAGTACTTC
V gene: TRBV4-2; J gene: TRBJ2-7; clone size: .; D gene: TRBD1; CDR3 protein: CASMQGAGSYEQYF; CDR3 DNA: TGTGCCAGCATGCAGGGGGCCGGCTCCTACGAGCAGTACTTC
V gene: TRBV7-2; J gene: TRBJ2-7; clone size: .; D gene: .; CDR3 protein: CASSLVDSSYEQYF; CDR3 DNA: TGTGCCAGCAGCTTAGTTGACTCTTCCTACGAGCAGTACTTC
V gene: TRBV5-1; J gene: TRBJ1-2; clone size: .; D gene: TRBD1; CDR3 protein: CASSFLRDSATTYGYTF; CDR3 DNA: TGCGCCAGCAGCTTTTTACGGGACAGTGCGACAACTTATGGCTACACCTTC
V gene: TRBV5-6; J gene: TRBJ2-7; clone size: .; D gene: .; CDR3 protein: CASSTGRTLYEQYF; CDR3 DNA: TGTGCCAGCAGTACAGGTCGAACCCTCTACGAGCAGTACTTC
V gene: TRBV27; J gene: TRBJ2-7; clone size: .; D gene: TRBD2; CDR3 protein: CASSFSAGGYEQYF; CDR3 DNA: TGTGCCAGCAGTTTCTCAGCGGGGGGGTACGAGCAGTACTTC
V gene: TRBV30; J gene: TRBJ1-1; clone size: .; D gene: .; CDR3 protein: CAWSRKGGTEAFF; CDR3 DNA: TGTGCCTGGAGTAGGAAAGGAGGCACTGAAGCTTTCTTT
V gene: TRBV19; J gene: TRBJ2-2; clone size: .; D gene: TRBD2; CDR3 protein: CASDGLAGVGELFF; CDR3 DNA: TGTGCCAGTGACGGACTAGCGGGGGTCGGGGAGCTGTTTTTT
V gene: TRBV7-2; J gene: TRBJ1-5; clone size: .; D gene: .; CDR3 protein: CASSFYNQPQHF; CDR3 DNA: TGTGCCAGCAGCTTTTACAATCAGCCCCAGCATTTT
V gene: TRBV4-3; J gene: TRBJ2-2; clone size: .; D gene: .; CDR3 protein: CASSQEFGTLNTGELFF; CDR3 DNA: TGCGCCAGCAGCCAAGAGTTCGGGACATTGAACACCGGGGAGCTGTTTTTT
V gene: TRBV5-1; J gene: TRBJ2-3; clone size: few; D gene: .; CDR3 protein: CASSLDEGTQYF; CDR3 DNA: TGCGCCAGCAGCTTGGATGAGGGTACGCAGTATTTT
V gene: TRBV25-1; J gene: TRBJ1-5; clone size: .; D gene: .; CDR3 protein: CASKKEGGGSNSNQPQHF; CDR3 DNA: TGTGCCAGCAAAAAGGAGGGGGGGGGCTCCAATAGCAATCAGCCCCAGCATTTT
V gene: TRBV28; J gene: TRBJ1-5; clone size: .; D gene: TRBD1; CDR3 protein: CASSSTGQGIGNQPQHF; CDR3 DNA: TGTGCCAGCAGTTCAACCGGACAGGGAATAGGCAATCAGCCCCAGCATTTT
V gene: TRBV6-6; J gene: TRBJ2-7; clone size: .; D gene: .; CDR3 protein: CASRPQGTHEQYF; CDR3 DNA: TGTGCCAGCAGACCACAGGGAACCCACGAGCAGTACTTC
V gene: TRBV18; J gene: TRBJ1-5; clone size: .; D gene: .; CDR3 protein: CASSPSGPGPQHF; CDR3 DNA: TGTGCCAGCTCACCATCAGGGCCGGGGCCCCAGCATTTT
V gene: TRBV30; J gene: TRBJ1-5; clone size: .; D gene: .; CDR3 protein: CAWSVTGNQPQHF; CDR3 DNA: TGTGCCTGGAGTGTAACAGGCAATCAGCCCCAGCATTTT
V gene: TRBV28; J gene: TRBJ1-5; clone size: .; D gene: TRBD1; CDR3 protein: CASSERQGSRNQPQHF; CDR3 DNA: TGTGCCAGCAGCGAGAGACAGGGCTCCCGCAATCAGCCCCAGCATTTT
V gene: TRBV10-1; J gene: TRBJ2-7; clone size: .; D gene: .; CDR3 protein: CASSESRMEGIHEQYF; CDR3 DNA: TGCGCCAGCAGTGAGTCGAGGATGGAGGGAATCCACGAGCAGTACTTC
V gene: TRBV7-3; J gene: TRBJ2-3; clone size: .; D gene: TRBD2; CDR3 protein: CASSTSAALTDTQYF; CDR3 DNA: TGTGCCAGTTCGACTAGCGCGGCCCTCACAGATACGCAGTATTTT
V gene: TRBV28; J gene: TRBJ1-6; clone size: .; D gene: .; CDR3 protein: CASSSGKSSYNSPLHF; CDR3 DNA: TGTGCCAGCAGTTCCGGGAAGAGCTCCTATAATTCACCCCTCCACTTT
V gene: TRBV30; J gene: TRBJ2-1; clone size: .; D gene: .; CDR3 protein: CAWSGDEQFF; CDR3 DNA: TGTGCCTGGTCTGGAGATGAGCAGTTCTTC
V gene: TRBV23-1; J gene: TRBJ2-2; clone size: .; D gene: TRBD1; CDR3 protein: CASSHPGTGEGEYGELFF; CDR3 DNA: TGCGCCAGCAGTCACCCTGGGACAGGGGAAGGGGAGTACGGGGAGCTGTTTTTT
V gene: TRBV7-9; J gene: TRBJ2-5; clone size: .; D gene: TRBD1; CDR3 protein: CASSSGTGVQETQYF; CDR3 DNA: TGTGCCAGCAGCTCGGGGACAGGGGTCCAAGAGACCCAGTACTTC
V gene: TRBV7-7; J gene: TRBJ1-5; clone size: .; D gene: .; CDR3 protein: CASSPPLRGKGGGNSNQPQHF; CDR3 DNA: TGTGCTAGCAGCCCCCCCCTCAGGGGAAAGGGAGGGGGAAATAGCAATCAGCCCCAGCATTTT
V gene: TRBV5-4; J gene: TRBJ2-2; clone size: .; D gene: .; CDR3 protein: CASSLTGNTGELFF; CDR3 DNA: TGTGCCAGCAGCTTGACAGGAAACACCGGGGAGCTGTTTTTT
V gene: TRBV6-1; J gene: TRBJ1-5; clone size: .; D gene: TRBD1; CDR3 protein: CASRSGTGNQPQHF; CDR3 DNA: TGTGCCAGCAGGTCCGGGACAGGCAATCAGCCCCAGCATTTT
V gene: TRBV4-3; J gene: TRBJ2-7; clone size: .; D gene: .; CDR3 protein: CASSQAGGGQYF; CDR3 DNA: TGCGCCAGCAGCCAAGCCGGGGGTGGGCAGTACTTC
V gene: TRBV6-1; J gene: TRBJ1-1; clone size: .; D gene: .; CDR3 protein: CASGGAGEATEAFF; CDR3 DNA: TGTGCCAGCGGGGGGGCAGGGGAGGCCACTGAAGCTTTCTTT
V gene: TRBV6-5; J gene: TRBJ2-7; clone size: .; D gene: .; CDR3 protein: CATVGRSYEQYF; CDR3 DNA: TGTGCCACCGTTGGCAGATCCTACGAGCAGTACTTC
V gene: TRBV27; J gene: TRBJ2-3; clone size: .; D gene: TRBD1; CDR3 protein: CASSTTGGWDTQYF; CDR3 DNA: TGTGCCAGCAGTACGACAGGGGGCTGGGATACGCAGTATTTT
V gene: TRBV7-2; J gene: TRBJ1-5; clone size: .; D gene: .; CDR3 protein: CASSLIPGQPQHF; CDR3 DNA: TGTGCCAGCAGCTTGATTCCCGGGCAGCCCCAGCATTTT
V gene: TRBV9; J gene: TRBJ2-7; clone size: .; D gene: .; CDR3 protein: CASSVATDSYEQYF; CDR3 DNA: TGTGCCAGCAGCGTAGCTACAGACTCCTACGAGCAGTACTTC
V gene: TRBV7-8; J gene: TRBJ2-5; clone size: few; D gene: TRBD1; CDR3 protein: CASSLVQGAKEQYF; CDR3 DNA: TGTGCCAGCAGCTTAGTACAGGGGGCGAAGGAGCAGTACTTC
V gene: TRBV11-2; J gene: TRBJ1-1; clone size: .; D gene: .; CDR3 protein: CASSLWPGNTEAFF; CDR3 DNA: TGTGCCAGCAGCTTATGGCCAGGGAACACTGAAGCTTTCTTT
V gene: TRBV9; J gene: TRBJ2-1; clone size: .; D gene: .; CDR3 protein: CASSPRLVVHEQFF; CDR3 DNA: TGTGCCAGCAGCCCCCGACTAGTGGTTCATGAGCAGTTCTTC
V gene: TRBV9; J gene: TRBJ2-5; clone size: .; D gene: TRBD1; CDR3 protein: CASSVAGRGPETQYF; CDR3 DNA: TGTGCCAGCAGCGTAGCTGGAAGGGGGCCGGAGACCCAGTACTTC
V gene: TRBV7-9; J gene: TRBJ2-5; clone size: .; D gene: .; CDR3 protein: CASSLDWETQYF; CDR3 DNA: TGTGCCAGCAGCTTAGACTGGGAGACCCAGTACTTC
V gene: TRBV27; J gene: TRBJ2-7; clone size: .; D gene: .; CDR3 protein: CASSFAGVTYEQYF; CDR3 DNA: TGTGCCAGCAGTTTTGCAGGCGTTACCTACGAGCAGTACTTC
V gene: TRBV5-1; J gene: TRBJ2-5; clone size: .; D gene: .; CDR3 protein: CASSSRVESGQETQYF; CDR3 DNA: TGCGCCAGCAGCTCCCGGGTGGAGTCTGGCCAAGAGACCCAGTACTTC
V gene: TRBV10-2; J gene: TRBJ2-5; clone size: .; D gene: TRBD2; CDR3 protein: CASRERGQETQYF; CDR3 DNA: TGCGCCAGCAGAGAGCGGGGGCAAGAGACCCAGTACTTC
V gene: TRBV9; J gene: TRBJ2-1; clone size: .; D gene: TRBD1; CDR3 protein: CASSPSSGTGYNEQFF; CDR3 DNA: TGTGCCAGCAGCCCCTCCAGCGGGACAGGGTACAATGAGCAGTTCTTC
V gene: TRBV4-2; J gene: TRBJ2-1; clone size: .; D gene: .; CDR3 protein: CASSQGSGNEQFF; CDR3 DNA: TGTGCCAGCAGCCAAGGTTCCGGGAATGAGCAGTTCTTC
V gene: TRBV6-6; J gene: TRBJ1-5; clone size: .; D gene: TRBD1; CDR3 protein: CASSGGQGNQPQHF; CDR3 DNA: TGTGCCAGCAGTGGCGGACAGGGGAATCAGCCCCAGCATTTT
V gene: TRBV20-1; J gene: TRBJ2-3; clone size: .; D gene: .; CDR3 protein: CSAIGGTQYF; CDR3 DNA: TGCAGTGCTATCGGGGGTACGCAGTATTTT
V gene: TRBV4-3; J gene: TRBJ1-1; clone size: .; D gene: TRBD1; CDR3 protein: CASSHSDRGNTEAFF; CDR3 DNA: TGCGCCAGCAGCCATTCGGACAGGGGTAACACTGAAGCTTTCTTT
V gene: TRBV5-1; J gene: TRBJ2-3; clone size: .; D gene: TRBD2; CDR3 protein: CASSLRGRGGRTDTQYF; CDR3 DNA: TGCGCCAGCAGCTTGCGCGGACGGGGGGGCCGGACAGATACGCAGTATTTT
V gene: TRBV6-5; J gene: TRBJ2-3; clone size: .; D gene: .; CDR3 protein: CASRSGARDTQYF; CDR3 DNA: TGTGCCAGCAGATCAGGGGCTAGGGATACGCAGTATTTT
V gene: TRBV21-1; J gene: TRBJ1-1; clone size: .; D gene: .; CDR3 protein: CASSIHGQNRADNTEAFF; CDR3 DNA: TGTGCCAGCAGCATCCACGGACAAAACAGGGCGGATAACACTGAAGCTTTCTTT
V gene: TRBV9; J gene: TRBJ2-5; clone size: .; D gene: TRBD2; CDR3 protein: CASNKGLAGQETQYF; CDR3 DNA: TGTGCCAGCAACAAGGGGCTAGCGGGGCAAGAGACCCAGTACTTC
V gene: TRBV2; J gene: TRBJ2-3; clone size: .; D gene: .; CDR3 protein: CASSEQGGGTDTQYF; CDR3 DNA: TGTGCCAGCAGTGAACAGGGAGGTGGCACAGATACGCAGTATTTT
V gene: TRBV19; J gene: TRBJ1-2; clone size: .; D gene: .; CDR3 protein: CASSIDRQAGVGYTF; CDR3 DNA: TGTGCCAGTAGTATAGATCGGCAGGCAGGGGTTGGCTACACCTTC